This T cell receptor beta chain was retrieved from a study of T cell responses to AZD1222 COVID-19 vaccine. For the study at large: Investigators merged groups given second doses at roughly 4 or roughly 12 weeks.

Germline values: CDR1 SGHRS, CDR2 YFSETQ. The CDR3 totals 15 residues. The J segment lost 4 bases and the V segment lost 2 bases, leaving 3 bases of the junction unmatched. Clones were read by immunoSEQ multiplex PCR, and TCRdb kept only the in-frame ones, dropping some. The profile shows under 150,000 clones, over 75% of them singletons. This receptor was taken from an adult in good health. The rearrangement uses TRBV5-1 and TRBJ2-2; 9 bases agree with TRBD1. This sample comprised peripheral blood, obtained on day 0 of AZD1222 vaccination. CDR3 DNA sequence: TGCGCCAGCAGCTTACGACAGGGGGTCACCGGGGAGCTGTTTTTT. Protein: CASSLRQGVTGELFF.